This TCR beta chain is from a study of PD-L1 blockade in urothelial cancer. Study-level background: At 3 weeks (second dose) and 6 weeks after starting treatment, blood was analyzed. Among blood samples, the median T cell count was some 140,000.

The assay was immunoSEQ multiplex PCR, and TCRdb's table has in-frame clones only and misses some. Here the sample spans 90,000 to 120,000 clones, about 91% being singletons. Patients yielded 1 to 8 samples each, pretreatment and on-treatment. The origin of this receptor is a woman of 80 years or more with urothelial cancer. Sample: PBMCs, taken around atezolizumab (anti-PD-L1) treatment.

The CDR3 loop reads CASSSSPQGWNTGELFF. DNA of the CDR3: TGTGCCAGTAGTTCATCACCACAGGGGTGGAACACCGGGGAGCTGTTTTTT. J is TRBJ2-2 and V is TRBV19; 7 bases map to TRBD1. Germline V lookup: CDR1 LNHDA, CDR2 SQIVND (reference sequence). The junction had 10 bases not matched to a gene; V was cut back by 5 bases and J by 1 base. The CDR3 contains 17 residues.